This entry concerns a single TCR beta chain. The CDR3 consists of 11 residues. The germline V gene encodes CDR1 GTSNPN and CDR2 SVGIG (reference sequence). V was clipped by 8 bases and J by 5 bases, with 12 bases between them. The data belong to a study of blood T cell repertoires in COVID-19. On the study more broadly: Sites in the United States, Italy and Spain provided acute and convalescent COVID-19 samples.

Per the study methods: Reference gene primer amplification gave nucleated cell count estimates. This table comes from immunoSEQ multiplex PCR, and its TCRdb copy is limited to in-frame clones, with some not included. The V and J calls and clone size were taken over from that table, and D and trimming were inferred from the DNA. The profile shows about 190,000 clones, around 84% of them singletons. Sequenced input: peripheral blood. The chain joins TRBV30 to TRBJ2-5, with D possibly TRBD1 on 5 matching bases. This receptor was identified in a man aged 35 to 55 with active or convalescent COVID-19. The CDR3 reads CATQGGETQYF. CDR3 sequence (DNA): TGTGCCACCCAGGGTGGGGAGACCCAGTACTTC.